Listed below are T cell receptor beta chains from one sample, sequenced in a study of sequential checkpoint blockade in melanoma. The method was immunoSEQ multiplex PCR; TCRdb's version includes in-frame clones alone and lacks a portion of them. Here the sample spans about 28,000 clones, approximately 80% being singletons. The sample here was CD8+ T cells sorted from blood (inferred from file names), taken from a patient given nivolumab and ipilimumab in sequence. These TCRs come from a human donor with melanoma. CDR3s include the opening cysteine and the closing phenylalanine or tryptophan. The D gene is left open where the match is weak. Not every row has a clone size; where given, it reads once, few, many or a size class.

j_call,v_call,clone_size,d_call,cdr3_aa,cdr3_nt
TRBJ2-5,TRBV5-8,few,NA,CASSLSSGAPQETQYF,TGTGCCAGCAGCTTGAGTTCAGGCGCACCCCAAGAGACCCAGTACTTC
TRBJ1-5,TRBV7-9,NA,NA,CASSSEPDYNQPQHF,TGTGCCAGCAGCTCGGAACCCGACTACAATCAGCCCCAGCATTTT
TRBJ2-7,TRBV4-3,NA,TRBD1,CASSQAGTGAYEQYF,TGCGCCAGCAGCCAAGCGGGGACAGGAGCCTACGAGCAGTACTTC
TRBJ2-2,TRBV11-3,once,NA,CASSHGTGELFF,TGTGCCAGCAGCCACGGCACCGGGGAGCTGTTTTTT
TRBJ2-7,TRBV9,NA,TRBD1,CASSPRGTGVYEQYF,TGTGCCAGCAGCCCGCGGGGGACAGGGGTCTACGAGCAGTACTTC
TRBJ1-5,TRBV28,NA,NA,CASSLLGVNSNQPQHF,TGTGCCAGCAGTTTATTGGGCGTGAATAGCAATCAGCCCCAGCATTTT
TRBJ2-1,TRBV9,NA,NA,CASSLYSSYNEQFF,TGTGCCAGCAGCCTTTATAGCTCCTACAATGAGCAGTTCTTC
TRBJ1-4,TRBV19,NA,NA,CASSAATNEKLFF,TGTGCCAGTAGTGCGGCAACTAATGAAAAACTGTTTTTT
TRBJ2-7,TRBV11-1,once,NA,CASSLTGFLYEQYF,TGTGCCAGCAGCTTAACAGGGTTTCTTTACGAGCAGTACTTC
TRBJ1-6,TRBV11-3,NA,NA,CASSLRLREPYNSPLHF,TGTGCCAGCAGCTTAAGGTTGAGGGAACCCTATAATTCACCCCTCCACTTT
TRBJ2-4,TRBV7-8,few,NA,CASSPTVAKNIQYF,TGTGCCAGCAGCCCGACTGTAGCCAAAAACATTCAGTACTTC
TRBJ1-2,TRBV2,NA,NA,CASSTFDRNYGYTF,TGTGCCAGCAGTACCTTCGACAGAAACTATGGCTACACCTTC
TRBJ2-7,TRBV9,NA,NA,CASSVAAGRSYEQYF,TGTGCCAGCAGCGTAGCGGCGGGGCGCTCCTACGAGCAGTACTTC
TRBJ1-1,TRBV4-1,NA,NA,CASSQVSEAFF,TGCGCCAGCAGCCAAGTCTCGGAAGCTTTCTTT
TRBJ2-1,TRBV7-6,NA,TRBD2,CASSLGGRAGGNEQFF,TGTGCCAGCAGCTTGGGCGGTCGAGCGGGGGGCAATGAGCAGTTCTTC
TRBJ2-2,TRBV5-6,NA,NA,CASSPLQGEGGELFF,TGTGCCAGCAGTCCTTTACAGGGTGAGGGCGGGGAGCTGTTTTTT
TRBJ1-5,TRBV7-9,medium-sized,TRBD1,CASSWDRESNQPQHF,TGTGCCAGCAGCTGGGACAGGGAGAGCAATCAGCCCCAGCATTTT
TRBJ2-4,TRBV5-1,NA,NA,CASSLGVEGKNIQYF,TGCGCCAGCAGCTTGGGGGTAGAGGGCAAAAACATTCAGTACTTC
TRBJ2-5,TRBV6-4,NA,TRBD1,CASSSDREQTQYF,TGTGCCAGCAGTTCGGACAGGGAACAGACCCAGTACTTC
TRBJ2-7,TRBV7-9,NA,TRBD2,CASSDEFIAGGIEQYF,TGTGCCAGCAGCGACGAATTCATAGCGGGGGGGATCGAGCAGTACTTC
TRBJ1-1,TRBV4-1,NA,NA,CASSQMSGLNTEAFF,TGCGCCAGCAGCCAAATGTCAGGTTTGAACACTGAAGCTTTCTTT
TRBJ2-1,TRBV18,NA,NA,CASSPLDRPPSDEQFF,TGTGCCAGCTCACCGCTCGACAGACCTCCCAGCGATGAGCAGTTCTTC
TRBJ1-2,TRBV7-9,NA,TRBD1,CASSRPGQGGDGYTF,TGTGCCAGCAGCAGACCGGGACAGGGGGGGGATGGCTACACCTTC
TRBJ2-1,TRBV19,NA,TRBD2,CASSIGLAGANEQFF,TGTGCCAGTAGTATAGGACTAGCGGGAGCCAATGAGCAGTTCTTC
TRBJ2-3,TRBV5-1,NA,NA,CASSPIDSSTDTQYF,TGCGCCAGCAGCCCCATAGACAGTAGCACAGATACGCAGTATTTT
TRBJ2-2,TRBV7-3,NA,TRBD2,CASSSGTSVLSGELFF,TGTGCCAGCAGCTCCGGGACTAGCGTTTTGTCCGGGGAGCTGTTTTTT
TRBJ2-5,TRBV7-6,NA,NA,CASSLWSGAGAQETQYF,TGTGCCAGCAGCTTATGGTCCGGGGCGGGGGCTCAAGAGACCCAGTACTTC
TRBJ2-7,TRBV7-9,NA,NA,CASSLLRQESSYEQYF,TGTGCCAGCAGCTTACTGAGACAGGAGAGCTCCTACGAGCAGTACTTC
TRBJ1-5,TRBV23-1,NA,NA,CASSQATRGNQPQHF,TGCGCCAGCAGTCAGGCCACTCGGGGCAATCAGCCCCAGCATTTT
TRBJ2-7,TRBV4-2,NA,NA,CASSLPGQSEQYF,TGTGCCAGCAGCCTCCCAGGACAGAGCGAGCAGTACTTC
TRBJ2-7,TRBV5-1,NA,TRBD1,CASSLTGGGYEQYF,TGCGCCAGCAGCTTGACAGGGGGTGGGTACGAGCAGTACTTC
TRBJ2-1,TRBV19,NA,NA,CASSIVPGSYNEQFF,TGTGCCAGTAGTATCGTGCCAGGATCCTACAATGAGCAGTTCTTC
TRBJ2-2,TRBV28,NA,NA,CASTGNGELFF,TGTGCCAGCACGGGTAACGGGGAGCTGTTTTTT
TRBJ2-5,TRBV5-4,NA,NA,CASSQDFGIAETQYF,TGCGCCAGCAGCCAAGATTTCGGGATAGCGGAGACCCAGTACTTC
TRBJ2-7,TRBV7-9,NA,NA,CASSFTGIGHEQYF,TGTGCCAGCAGCTTTACAGGGATAGGCCACGAGCAGTACTTC
TRBJ1-3,TRBV4-1,NA,TRBD1,CASSYRGSGNTIYF,TGCGCCAGTAGCTACAGGGGTTCTGGAAACACCATATATTTT
TRBJ1-1,TRBV13,NA,NA,CASSLEGSPEAFF,TGTGCCAGCAGCTTAGAGGGGTCCCCTGAAGCTTTCTTT
TRBJ1-1,TRBV28,once,NA,CASSSSGLISNTEAFF,TGTGCCAGCAGTTCCTCGGGACTGATCTCGAACACTGAAGCTTTCTTT
TRBJ2-7,TRBV11-2,NA,TRBD1,CASSQGDSPELAYEQYF,TGTGCCAGCAGCCAAGGGGACAGCCCCGAGCTAGCCTACGAGCAGTACTTC
TRBJ2-7,TRBV11-2,NA,NA,CASLGDTGYEQYF,TGTGCCAGTCTTGGGGACACGGGCTACGAGCAGTACTTC
TRBJ2-1,TRBV6-5,NA,TRBD2,CASSYWASGGDEQFF,TGTGCCAGCAGTTACTGGGCTAGCGGGGGCGATGAGCAGTTCTTC
TRBJ2-1,TRBV5-4,once,TRBD2,CASTISGGVGNEQFF,TGTGCCAGCACGATAAGTGGGGGGGTTGGGAATGAGCAGTTCTTC
TRBJ2-5,TRBV5-6,NA,TRBD2,CASSSLGLAGVTQYF,TGTGCCAGCAGCTCGCTGGGACTAGCGGGGGTCACCCAGTACTTC
TRBJ1-1,TRBV28,NA,NA,CASSFRTENTEAFF,TGTGCCAGCAGTTTTCGGACAGAGAACACTGAAGCTTTCTTT
TRBJ2-2,TRBV11-1,NA,NA,CASRVDYGAGELFF,TGTGCCAGCAGGGTAGACTACGGCGCCGGGGAGCTGTTTTTT
TRBJ2-1,TRBV9,NA,NA,CASSASGRGAPYNEQFF,TGTGCCAGCAGCGCTAGTGGCCGGGGGGCCCCCTACAATGAGCAGTTCTTC
TRBJ2-6,TRBV19,NA,NA,CASSIWSSGANVLTF,TGTGCCAGTAGTATTTGGAGCTCTGGGGCCAACGTCCTGACTTTC
TRBJ2-7,TRBV5-6,few,TRBD1,CASSLGQGLSYEQYF,TGTGCCAGCAGCTTGGGACAGGGCCTTTCCTACGAGCAGTACTTC
TRBJ2-2,TRBV13,few,NA,CASSLQNTGELFF,TGTGCCAGCAGCTTACAGAACACCGGGGAGCTGTTTTTT
TRBJ1-1,TRBV9,NA,TRBD1,CASSADRVGRMNTEAFF,TGTGCCAGCAGCGCAGACAGGGTGGGGAGAATGAACACTGAAGCTTTCTTT
TRBJ2-3,TRBV5-1,NA,TRBD2,CASSPAGRGDTQYF,TGCGCCAGCAGCCCAGCGGGGAGGGGAGATACGCAGTATTTT
TRBJ1-2,TRBV27,medium-sized,NA,CASRDNPVYGYTF,TGTGCCAGCCGGGACAATCCCGTTTATGGCTACACCTTC
TRBJ1-5,TRBV23-1,NA,TRBD1,CASSRDRAHQPQHF,TGCGCCAGCAGTCGAGACAGGGCTCATCAGCCCCAGCATTTT
TRBJ2-7,TRBV7-9,NA,NA,CASSFLENYEQYF,TGTGCCAGCAGCTTCCTAGAGAACTACGAGCAGTACTTC
TRBJ2-2,TRBV2,few,NA,CASSAGIWTEGGGELFF,TGTGCCAGCAGTGCTGGGATCTGGACAGAGGGTGGCGGGGAGCTGTTTTTT
TRBJ2-2,TRBV4-3,once,NA,CASSQGPAGAGTGELFF,TGCGCCAGCAGCCAAGGCCCCGCCGGGGCGGGGACCGGGGAGCTGTTTTTT
TRBJ2-1,TRBV2,NA,TRBD2,CASSDPVTSGGDNNEQFF,TGTGCCAGCAGTGACCCTGTGACTAGCGGGGGAGATAACAATGAGCAGTTCTTC
TRBJ2-3,TRBV6-1,NA,NA,CASSTGTLSTDTQYF,TGTGCCAGCAGCACCGGGACTTTAAGCACAGATACGCAGTATTTT
TRBJ2-2,TRBV19,NA,NA,CASSIVGTGELFF,TGTGCCAGTAGTATCGTCGGCACCGGGGAGCTGTTTTTT